These 22 T cell receptor beta chains share one sample of origin, sequenced in a study of blood T cell repertoires in COVID-19. Assay: immunoSEQ multiplex PCR; the TCRdb copy retains only in-frame clones and omits some. The sample contains tens of thousands of clones, about four fifths of which appear only once. Sequenced: peripheral blood. All receptors derive from a woman aged 60 to 75 with acute or convalescent COVID-19.

The chain carries TRBV5-4 and TRBJ2-5; maybe TRBD2 (6 bases). Germline V CDR1 and CDR2: SGHNT, YYREEE (reference sequence). This CDR3 is 15 amino acids long. V gave up 0 bases and J gave up 5 bases, with 14 bases separating them. The CDR3 sequence is CASSLAVGAGETQYF. CDR3 sequence (DNA): TGTGCCAGCAGCTTGGCCGTTGGGGCGGGGGAGACCCAGTACTTC. Filled out from reference TRBV5-4 and TRBJ2-5, the complete variable domain reads ETGVTQSPTHLIKTRGQQVTLRCSSQSGHNTVSWYQQALGQGPQFIFQYYREEENGRGNFPPRFSGLQFPNYSSELNVNALELDDSALYLCASSLAVGAGETQYFGPGTRLLVL.

This chain joins TRBV11-2 and TRBJ2-7, with TRBD2 matching over 14 bases. CDR3 size: 16 residues. Unmatched junction bases numbered 6, after V lost 5 bases and J lost 3 bases. Germline V lookup: CDR1 SGHAT, CDR2 FQNNGV. CDR3 in DNA: TGTGCCAGCAGCCCGACTAGCGGGGGGGCCCACTACGAGCAGTACTTC. This sequence encodes CASSPTSGGAHYEQYF.

This clone was detected only a few times. The chain has TRBV11-1 and TRBJ1-1; D uncertain. The V end lost 4 bases, the J end lost 9 bases, and 12 bases lay between the germline ends. This CDR3 has 12 amino acids. CDR1 is SGHAT and CDR2 is FQDESV in the germline V gene (reference sequence). The CDR3 sequence is CASSSEGVKAFF. CDR3 in DNA: TGTGCCAGCAGCTCGGAGGGAGTAAAAGCTTTCTTT.

In its sample, this clone was seen a few times. This sequence joins TRBV15 and TRBJ1-2, with 7 bases identical to TRBD1. V lost 1 base, J lost 8 bases, and 10 bases stayed unmatched. CDR3 length equals 15 residues. The germline V gene has CDR1 LNHNV and CDR2 YYDKDF (reference sequence). As DNA, the CDR3 is TGTGCCACCAGCAGAGGAGGGGGCAGGGAAGACGGCTACACCTTC. Protein product: CATSRGGGREDGYTF.

The rearrangement links TRBV18 to TRBJ2-6, with TRBD1 as a possible D gene (5 bases). Germline V gene lookup returns CDR1 KGHSH and CDR2 LQKENI. The CDR3 covers 17 residues. V lost 2 bases and J lost 4, with 15 bases in between. In nucleotides, the CDR3 is TGTGCCAGCTCACCAACCCGCTCAGGGAACGGGGCCAACGTCCTGACTTTC. This translates into CASSPTRSGNGANVLTF.

This clone has just a few counts. Other DNA variants within this sample encode the same CDR3. The gene calls are TRBV29-1 and TRBJ1-1, with TRBD1 matching over 8 bases. V lost 7 bases to trimming and J lost 1 base; unmatched junction nucleotides: 5. The CDR3 is 13 residues long. The germline CDR1 and CDR2 sequences are SQVTM and ANQGSEA. The CDR3: CSAGQGTNTEAFF. As DNA, the CDR3 is TGCAGCGCCGGACAGGGTACGAACACTGAAGCTTTCTTT.

The CDR3 loop reads CATSRAGPGQVVV. CDR3 coding DNA: TGTGCCACCAGCAGAGCCGGTCCCGGACAGGTCGTTGTC. J is TRBJ2-7 and V is TRBV15; TRBD1 matches 7 bases. The V gene's germline CDR1 is LNHNV and CDR2 YYDKDF (reference sequence). CDR3 length: 13 residues.

The genes are TRBV6-6 and TRBJ1-1, with a possible D match to TRBD1 (6 bases). There are 15 residues in the CDR3. Between the trimmed V and J ends, which lost 2 bases and 0 bases, there was a span of 10 bases. From germline, CDR1 is MNHNY and CDR2 SVGAGI (reference sequence). CDR3 region: CASSYPDSLNTEAFF. In DNA, the CDR3 is TGTGCCAGCAGTTACCCGGACAGCCTGAACACTGAAGCTTTCTTT.

This sequence joins TRBV2 and TRBJ1-2; 7 bases are shared with TRBD1. The trim removed 6 bases at V and 4 bases at J, leaving 5 bases unmatched. The CDR3 consists of 13 residues. Germline V gives CDR1 SNHLY, CDR2 FYNNEI. CDR3 DNA: TGTGCCAGCAGGGAGGACAGGATCTATGGCTACACCTTC. It translates to CASREDRIYGYTF.

The chain is built from TRBV5-1 and TRBJ1-6, with 9 bases matching TRBD1. Germline V gene sequence: CDR1 SGHRS, CDR2 YFSETQ. The V and J ends lost 4 bases and 7 bases, in that order; junction bases with no gene match: 3. The CDR3 sequence is 14 residues long. The CDR3 reads CASSPGTGNSPLHF. CDR3 coding DNA: TGCGCCAGCAGCCCCGGGACAGGGAATTCACCCCTCCACTTT.

The chain has TRBV9 and TRBJ2-1; D remains unclear. V shed 0 bases and J shed 0 bases, with 7 bases lying between them. There are 15 residues in the CDR3. Germline V gene lookup returns CDR1 SGDLS and CDR2 YYNGEE. CDR3 DNA: TGTGCCAGCAGCGTAGGATACAGCTCCTACAATGAGCAGTTCTTC. Translated: CASSVGYSSYNEQFF.

The chain links TRBV3-1 (or the pseudogene TRBV3-2) to TRBJ1-2; 10 bases map to TRBD1. The CDR3 sequence is 12 residues long. Per the germline V gene, CDR1 is LGHDT and CDR2 is YNNKEL (reference sequence). The ends lost 7 bases at V and 7 bases at J; junction bases unmatched: 3. CDR3 sequence: CASTDRGPGYTF. In DNA form, the CDR3 reads TGTGCCAGCACCGACAGGGGGCCTGGCTACACCTTC.

V and J are TRBV5-1 and TRBJ2-7; weak D call: TRBD2 (5 bases). The CDR3 spans 15 residues. Per the germline V gene, CDR1 is SGHRS and CDR2 is YFSETQ. V lost 0 bases and J 0 bases, leaving 10 bases between the germline ends. CDR3 loop: CASSLDQRSSYEQYF. The CDR3 nucleotides are TGCGCCAGCAGCTTGGATCAGCGGTCCTCCTACGAGCAGTACTTC.

This clone was counted only a few times. The chain recombines TRBV18 with TRBJ1-3; 7 positions match TRBD1. From germline, CDR1 is KGHSH and CDR2 LQKENI. CDR3 length equals 16 residues. V was pared by 1 base and J by 1 base, with 4 bases of the junction left unmatched. The CDR3 DNA is TGTGCCAGCTCACCACAGGGACAGATGTCTGGAAACACCATATATTTT. This sequence encodes CASSPQGQMSGNTIYF.

The chain links TRBV2 to TRBJ1-5; no clear D gene. V was clipped by 6 bases and J by 5 bases, with 11 bases between them. Per the germline V gene, CDR1 is SNHLY and CDR2 is FYNNEI. The CDR3 runs 13 residues. DNA of the CDR3: TGTGCCAGCAGCGAGACCGGGGATCAGCCCCAGCATTTT. Its translation: CASSETGDQPQHF.

This clone turned up a few times. This chain uses TRBV2 with TRBJ1-4; no clear D. Germline-derived CDR1 and CDR2 are SNHLY and FYNNEI. The V and J ends lost 1 base and 3 bases respectively, with 9 bases between them. CDR3 length: 15 amino acids. In nucleotides, the CDR3 is TGTGCCAGCAGTGAAGGGCGGGCACCTAATGAAAAACTGTTTTTT. Translated: CASSEGRAPNEKLFF.

This clone was detected a few times. Other DNA sequences from this sample encode an identical CDR3 as well. The chain is built from TRBV2 and TRBJ1-6; D call uncertain. This CDR3 is 14 amino acids long. V was clipped by 1 base and J by 5 bases, with 6 bases between them. Germline values: CDR1 SNHLY, CDR2 FYNNEI. The CDR3 loop is CASSEGRNNSPLHF. DNA for the CDR3: TGTGCCAGCAGTGAAGGCAGAAATAATTCACCCCTCCACTTT.

The chain is built from TRBV5-1 and TRBJ2-2, with 7 bases matching TRBD1. Germline assignment: CDR1 SGHRS and CDR2 YFSETQ. The CDR3 spans 16 residues. The junction had 6 bases not matched to a gene; V was cut back by 4 bases and J by 0 bases. The CDR3 sequence: CASSHRTGANTGELFF. The CDR3, as DNA: TGCGCCAGCAGCCACCGGACAGGAGCGAACACCGGGGAGCTGTTTTTT. Supplemented by reference TRBV5-1 and TRBJ2-2, the full variable domain reads KAGVTQTPRYLIKTRGQQVTLSCSPISGHRSVSWYQQTPGQGLQFLFEYFSETQRNKGNFPGRFSGRQFSNSRSEMNVSTLELGDSALYLCASSHRTGANTGELFFGEGSRLTVL.

V gene TRBV19 combines with J gene TRBJ1-1; 10 bases are shared with TRBD1. In germline, CDR1 is LNHDA, CDR2 SQIVND (reference sequence). The CDR3 consists of 20 residues. The ends lost 5 bases at V and 0 bases at J; junction bases unmatched: 18. Written as DNA, the CDR3 is TGTGCCAGTAGTGCCCTCCACACGACAGGGGGCGCCGCGATGAACACTGAAGCTTTCTTT. Encoded protein: CASSALHTTGGAAMNTEAFF.

This chain connects TRBV11-3 to TRBJ2-7; D is unclear. CDR1 is SGHNT, CDR2 YENEEA, per germline. The CDR3 totals 13 residues. V lost 2 bases and J lost 5, with 10 bases in between. Here the CDR3 reads CASSLMEGDEQYF. CDR3 nucleotides: TGTGCCAGCAGCTTAATGGAAGGAGACGAGCAGTACTTC.

The chain couples TRBV9 to TRBJ1-4; 10 bases agree with TRBD1. The length of the CDR3 is 15 residues. The ends lost 2 bases at V and 6 bases at J; junction bases unmatched: 4. Germline CDR1 is SGDLS and CDR2 is YYNGEE. CDR3 amino acids: CASSVSGTGDEKLFF. CDR3 nucleotides: TGTGCCAGCAGCGTTTCCGGGACAGGGGATGAAAAACTGTTTTTT.

The CDR3 loop reads CASSPQSSYEQYF. CDR3 bases: TGTGCCAGCTCACCACAGAGCTCCTACGAGCAGTACTTC. This sequence joins TRBV18 and TRBJ2-7; D gene uncertain. V was cut by 1 base and J by 0 bases, with 4 bases left in between. This CDR3 spans 13 amino acids. The germline V gene has CDR1 KGHSH and CDR2 LQKENI. Combining the CDR3 with reference TRBV18 and TRBJ2-7 gives the whole variable domain NAGVMQNPRHLVRRRGQEARLRCSPMKGHSHVYWYRQLPEEGLKFMVYLQKENIIDESGMPKERFSAEFPKEGPSILRIQQVVRGDSAAYFCASSPQSSYEQYFGPGTRLTVT.